This T cell receptor beta chain was profiled in a study of blood T cells in healthy people across ages. Each donor's blood draw was 8.5 to 10 milliliters of peripheral blood. It was with a sample-barcoded 5' primer and a J-beta primer mix that a second PCR of roughly 7 to 12 cycles was run. One entry per CDR3 protein results from TCRdb running MiXCR on the 5' RACE reads. Of hundreds of thousands of distinct CDR3 sequences listed, 55% to 75% were seen once; the top ten hold roughly 22%. V was clipped by 11 bases and J by 5 bases; unmatched bases: 6. The germline gives CDR1 ENHRY, CDR2 SYGVKD. The CDR3 is 13 amino acids.

The genes are TRBV10-3 and TRBJ1-4, with 9 bases lining up with TRBD1. The sequence derives from a man aged 25-45 years in good health. Sequences were obtained from blood. In DNA form, the CDR3 reads TGTGCCGCCAGGACAGGGGAAAATGAAAAACTGTTTTTT. Residues: CAARTGENEKLFF.